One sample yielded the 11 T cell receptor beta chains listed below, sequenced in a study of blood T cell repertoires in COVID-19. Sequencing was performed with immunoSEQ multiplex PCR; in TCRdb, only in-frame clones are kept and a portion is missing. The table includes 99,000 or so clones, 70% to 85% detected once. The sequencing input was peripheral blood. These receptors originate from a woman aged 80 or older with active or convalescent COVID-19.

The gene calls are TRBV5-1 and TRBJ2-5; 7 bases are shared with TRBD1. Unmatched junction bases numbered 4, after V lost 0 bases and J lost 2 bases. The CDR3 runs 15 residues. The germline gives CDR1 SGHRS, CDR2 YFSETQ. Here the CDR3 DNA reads TGCGCCAGCAGCTTGGCCACAGGGGATCAAGAGACCCAGTACTTC. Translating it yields CASSLATGDQETQYF.

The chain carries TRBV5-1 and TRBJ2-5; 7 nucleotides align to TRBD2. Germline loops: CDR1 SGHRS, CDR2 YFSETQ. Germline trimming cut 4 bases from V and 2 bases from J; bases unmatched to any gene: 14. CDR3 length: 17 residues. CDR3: CASSRRGAGAGQETQYF. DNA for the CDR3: TGCGCCAGCAGCCGACGCGGGGCCGGAGCGGGACAAGAGACCCAGTACTTC.

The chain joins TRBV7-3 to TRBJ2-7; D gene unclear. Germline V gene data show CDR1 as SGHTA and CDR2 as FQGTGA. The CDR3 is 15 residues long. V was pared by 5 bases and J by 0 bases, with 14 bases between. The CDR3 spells CASSRTGGPSYEQYF. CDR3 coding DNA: TGTGCCAGCAGCCGCACCGGCGGTCCCTCCTACGAGCAGTACTTC.

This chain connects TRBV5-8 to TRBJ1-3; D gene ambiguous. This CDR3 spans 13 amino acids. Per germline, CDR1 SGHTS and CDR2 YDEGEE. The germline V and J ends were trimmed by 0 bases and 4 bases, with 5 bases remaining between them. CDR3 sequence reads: CASSLARGNTIYF. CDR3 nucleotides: TGTGCCAGCAGCTTGGCCAGGGGAAACACCATATATTTT.

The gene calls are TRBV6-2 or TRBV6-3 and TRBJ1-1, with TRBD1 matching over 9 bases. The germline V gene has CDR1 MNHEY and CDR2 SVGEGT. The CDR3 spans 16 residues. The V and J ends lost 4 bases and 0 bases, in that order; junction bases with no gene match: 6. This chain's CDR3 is CASSWDRVGMNTEAFF. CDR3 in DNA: TGTGCCAGCAGTTGGGACAGGGTAGGCATGAACACTGAAGCTTTCTTT.

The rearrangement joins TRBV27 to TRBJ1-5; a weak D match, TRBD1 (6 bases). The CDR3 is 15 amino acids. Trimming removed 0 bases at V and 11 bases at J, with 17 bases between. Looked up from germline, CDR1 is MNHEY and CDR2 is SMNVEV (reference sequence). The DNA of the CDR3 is TGTGCCAGCAGTTTATCGGGGGCGGGTTTTAGCACCCAGCATTTT. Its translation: CASSLSGAGFSTQHF.

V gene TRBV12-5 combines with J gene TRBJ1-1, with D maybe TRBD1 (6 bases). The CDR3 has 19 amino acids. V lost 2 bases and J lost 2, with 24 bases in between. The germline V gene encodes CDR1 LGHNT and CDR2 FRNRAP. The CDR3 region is CASGLLIHPLGGINTEAFF. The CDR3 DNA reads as TGTGCTAGTGGTTTGCTTATCCACCCTTTAGGGGGTATCAACACTGAAGCTTTCTTT. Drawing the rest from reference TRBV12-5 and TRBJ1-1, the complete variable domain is DARVTQTPRHKVTEMGQEVTMRCQPILGHNTVFWYRQTMMQGLELLAYFRNRAPLDDSGMPKDRFSAEMPDATLATLKIQPSEPRDSAVYFCASGLLIHPLGGINTEAFFGQGTRLTVV.

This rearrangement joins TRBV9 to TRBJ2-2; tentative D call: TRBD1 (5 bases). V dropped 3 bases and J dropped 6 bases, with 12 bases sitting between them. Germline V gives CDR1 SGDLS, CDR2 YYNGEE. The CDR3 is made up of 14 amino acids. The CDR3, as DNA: TGTGCCAGCAGCGCCCGACAGTCCGCCGGGGAGCTGTTTTTT. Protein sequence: CASSARQSAGELFF.

In nucleotides, the CDR3 is TGTGCCAGCAGTTACTCTTGGCCGACTAACTATGGCTACACCTTC. Its protein is CASSYSWPTNYGYTF. The chain has TRBV6-5 and TRBJ1-2, with no clear D. Between the trimmed V and J ends, which lost 0 bases and 0 bases, there was a span of 8 bases. CDR1 MNHEY and CDR2 SVGAGI come from the germline V gene. The CDR3 runs 15 residues.

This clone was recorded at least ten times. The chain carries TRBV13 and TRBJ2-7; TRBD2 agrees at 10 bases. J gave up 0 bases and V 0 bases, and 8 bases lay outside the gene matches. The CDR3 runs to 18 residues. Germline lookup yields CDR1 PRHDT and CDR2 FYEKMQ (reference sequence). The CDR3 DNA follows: TGTGCCAGCAGCTTAGGGACTAGCGGGTTTGTGCCCTCCTACGAGCAGTACTTC. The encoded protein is CASSLGTSGFVPSYEQYF.

The CDR3, as DNA: TGTGCCAGCAGCTCCCGGGACAGGGCTATTGGCTACACCTTC. Translation: CASSSRDRAIGYTF. J is TRBJ1-2 and V is TRBV7-9; the match to TRBD1 covers 9 bases. After removal of 4 bases from V and 7 bases from J, the junction contained 7 bases not matched to a gene. The CDR3 totals 14 residues. Germline values: CDR1 SEHNR, CDR2 FQNEAQ (reference sequence).